The entry that follows covers one T cell receptor beta chain sequence. The CDR3 totals 13 residues. Looked up from germline, CDR1 is ENHRY and CDR2 is SYGVKD. Trimming stripped 6 bases from V and 16 bases from J, with 21 bases between. These data originate in a study of blood T cell repertoires in COVID-19. Study in general: COVID-19 samples collected from the United States, Italy and Spain covered acute and convalescent phases. The cDNA or gDNA used as material had been derived from T cells, B-cell-depleted T cells, or PBMCs.

Under the authors' procedure: Quantification of nucleated cells was approximated via reference gene primer amplification. Only in-frame clones appear in the TCRdb table, and some are missing; sequencing was by immunoSEQ multiplex PCR. V and J calls and clone size come straight from that table; D and trimming were deduced from the DNA. The table lists around 200,000 clones, about 86% of them singletons. The genes are TRBV10-3 and TRBJ1-4; D possibly corresponds to TRBD1 (5 bases). The TCR originated in a man aged 60 to 69 who had recovered from COVID-19. Source material: peripheral blood. CDR3 DNA sequence: TGTGCCATCAGCGCCCGGGAGGGACCGAGTCGGTTTTTT. It is translated as CAISAREGPSRFF.